What follows are 3 T cell receptor beta chains derived from one specimen sequenced in a study of Ad26.COV2.S vaccination and SARS-CoV-2 variants. Measured with immunoSEQ multiplex PCR; TCRdb has only the in-frame clones, and not every one. There are around 300,000 clones in the sample; approximately 90% occur only once, and around 4.5% lies in the top ten. The treatment denotes: around 19 received Ad26.COV2.S at low or high dose, single or two shots; a few received placebo; per-sample allocation not given. Each sample was drawn 63 days after the first injection (of vaccine or placebo). The sample in question was peripheral blood, obtained in a trial of Ad26.COV2.S vaccine versus placebo. The receptor source for this set is a person between 18 and 65 years old who received the Ad26.COV2.S COVID-19 vaccine or a placebo.

The chain joins TRBV11-2 to TRBJ1-2; D uncertain. This CDR3 spans 14 amino acids. CDR1 and CDR2 from the germline V gene are SGHAT and FQNNGV. V gave up 0 bases and J gave up 2 bases, with 7 bases separating them. CDR3 sequence: CASSLDASNYGYTF. CDR3 coding DNA: TGTGCCAGCAGCTTAGATGCCTCGAACTATGGCTACACCTTC.

V usage is TRBV4-1 and J usage is TRBJ1-5; no clear D gene. Germline CDR1 MGHRA, CDR2 YSYEKL. The V and J ends lost 3 bases and 2 bases respectively, with 8 bases between them. This CDR3 spans 14 amino acids. The CDR3 reads CASSQGIGNQPQHF. Written as DNA, the CDR3 is TGCGCCAGCAGCCAGGGGATTGGCAATCAGCCCCAGCATTTT.

This clone appeared a single time. The J gene is TRBJ2-2, the V gene TRBV27; TRBD2 might be the D (6 bases). Germline V gives CDR1 MNHEY, CDR2 SMNVEV (reference sequence). V lost 7 bases, J lost 7 bases, and 13 bases lay in between. This CDR3 has 13 amino acids. The CDR3 protein is CASNRGSGGELFF. As DNA, the CDR3 is TGTGCCAGCAACCGGGGGAGCGGCGGGGAGCTGTTTTTT.